This TCR beta chain appears in the sequencing data of a study of PD-1 blockade in classical Hodgkin lymphoma. General study findings and limits: According to reports, newly diagnosed patients had lower baseline TCR diversity than healthy donors, and relapsed/refractory patients had lower baseline TCR diversity still. Patients with an early start, nivolumab under 1 year after ASCT, were excluded. Sources of repertoire differences remain undefined, possibly disease activity or prior therapy.

Every patient had relapsed following autologous stem cell transplantation, and cohorts differed in brentuximab vedotin exposure. CDR1 and CDR2 from the germline V gene are MNHNY and SVGAGI (reference sequence). V lost 6 bases to trimming and J lost 8 bases, with 7 bases between them. The CDR3 sequence is 11 residues long. In the case of this clone: Its antigen is not identified.

Libraries were prepared by immunoSEQ multiplex PCR; TCRdb keeps only in-frame clonotypes and omits some of them. The sample holds 20,000 to 25,000 clones, under 70% seen once. Sample: peripheral blood mononuclear cells (PBMCs), taken at baseline. The sequence came from a human donor with classical Hodgkin lymphoma. The J gene is TRBJ1-4, the V gene TRBV6-6; D not resolved. The CDR3 loop is CASSKSEKLFF. The DNA for the CDR3 is TGTGCCAGCAGCAAATCCGAAAAACTGTTTTTT.